Below, 19 T cell receptor beta chains from the same sample are listed, as sequenced in a study of molecular identifiers for immune sequencing clone quantification. Each CDR3 protein gets one entry after TCRdb re-called the PCR reads with MiXCR. Among 38,000 or so distinct CDR3 sequences listed, less than 20% were seen once. Sequences were obtained from naive CD8+ T cells from blood, with Jurkat cell RNA spiked in. Subset of the sample: FACS-sorted CD8+CD4-CCR7+CD45RA+ naive T cells. The source of these receptors is a human donor in good health. Some libraries in this study had Jurkat cell RNA spiked in.

The table lists this clonotype with many counts. This chain connects TRBV7-9 to TRBJ1-1; no reliable D call. Germline CDR1 and CDR2: SEHNR and FQNEAQ (reference sequence). CDR3 size: 16 residues. The germline V and J ends were trimmed by 2 bases and 2 bases, with 15 bases remaining between them. The CDR3 is CASSLPMTRQNTEAFF. CDR3 DNA sequence: TGTGCCAGCAGCTTACCAATGACAAGGCAAAACACTGAAGCTTTCTTT. The full variable domain, with the rest looked up from reference TRBV7-9 and TRBJ1-1, is DTGVSQNPRHKITKRGQNVTFRCDPISEHNRLYWYRQTLGQGPEFLTYFQNEAQLEKSRLLSDRFSAERPKGSFSTLEIQRTEQGDSAMYLCASSLPMTRQNTEAFFGQGTRLTVV.

This clonotype came up many times. The V call is TRBV28, the J call TRBJ1-5; 7 bases align to TRBD1. CDR1 MDHEN and CDR2 SYDVKM come from the germline V gene. V shed 6 bases and J 5 bases; nucleotides not matched to a gene: 7. The CDR3 is made up of 14 amino acids. The CDR3 DNA sequence: TGTGCCAGCAGGAAGGGGCAGGGGGATCAGCCCCAGCATTTT. It specifies CASRKGQGDQPQHF. Looking up the rest from reference TRBV28 and TRBJ1-5 gives the full variable domain: DVKVTQSSRYLVKRTGEKVFLECVQDMDHENMFWYRQDPGLGLRLIYFSYDVKMKEKGDIPEGYSVSREKKERFSLILESASTNQTSMYLCASRKGQGDQPQHFGDGTRLSIL.

J is TRBJ2-2 and V is TRBV3-1; D not resolved. From germline, CDR1 is LGHDT and CDR2 YNNKEL (reference sequence). The CDR3 is 13 residues long. The V end was cut by 8 bases, the J end by 2 bases, with 9 bases between. Here the CDR3 reads CASLTLNTGELFF. The CDR3 nucleotides read TGTGCCAGCTTGACTCTTAACACCGGGGAGCTGTTTTTT.

This clonotype showed up many times. V gene TRBV7-6 combines with J gene TRBJ1-1; D is uncertain. Germline CDR1 SGHVS, CDR2 FNYEAQ. The CDR3 is 13 residues long. V lost 1 base and J lost 1, with 4 bases in between. The CDR3 sequence: CASSLERNTEAFF. The CDR3 bases are TGTGCCAGCAGCTTAGAGCGGAACACTGAAGCTTTCTTT.

This clonotype was recorded at least ten times. The gene calls are TRBV6-6 and TRBJ2-7; 8 nucleotides match TRBD1. Unmatched junction bases numbered 11, after V lost 8 bases and J lost 5 bases. Germline loops: CDR1 MNHNY, CDR2 SVGAGI (reference sequence). This CDR3 is 14 amino acids long. CDR3 sequence: CASWGRGRSDEQYF. The CDR3 DNA follows: TGTGCCAGCTGGGGCAGGGGGCGCAGTGACGAGCAGTACTTC.

J is TRBJ2-7 and V is TRBV7-2; 10 bases line up with TRBD1. V lost 5 bases to trimming and J lost 0 bases; unmatched junction nucleotides: 4. The CDR3 spans 15 residues. In germline, CDR1 is SGHTA, CDR2 FQGNSA. The DNA for the CDR3 is TGTGCCAGCAGCCACCGGGACAGGGGCTCCTACGAGCAGTACTTC. Amino acid sequence: CASSHRDRGSYEQYF.

Many counts were recorded for this clonotype. The rearrangement links TRBV6-6 to TRBJ1-3; the D is unclear. The CDR3 is 14 residues long. V was clipped by 0 bases and J by 4 bases, with 7 bases between them. Germline assignment: CDR1 MNHNY and CDR2 SVGAGI (reference sequence). Here the CDR3 DNA reads TGTGCCAGCAGTTACTCGAACACGGGAAACACCATATATTTT. Its translation is CASSYSNTGNTIYF.

This clonotype appeared many times. The rearrangement links TRBV4-3 to TRBJ2-7; 7 bases fit TRBD2. The CDR3 covers 16 residues. V dropped 1 base and J dropped 6; count of bases not matched to a gene: 12. CDR1 LGHNA and CDR2 YSLEER come from the germline V gene. CDR3 amino acids: CASSQGPSPRTSEQYF. CDR3 nucleotide sequence: TGCGCCAGCAGCCAAGGACCGTCCCCCCGGACTAGCGAGCAGTACTTC.

CDR3: CASSLAPTRGEQYF. The CDR3 nucleotides read TGTGCCAGCAGTTTGGCCCCCACCAGGGGCGAGCAGTACTTC. The rearrangement uses TRBV28 and TRBJ2-7; TRBD1 might be the D (6 bases). The CDR3 has 14 residues. From germline, CDR1 is MDHEN and CDR2 SYDVKM. Between the trimmed V and J ends, which lost 3 bases and 6 bases, there was a span of 15 bases.

This clonotype has at least ten counts. The chain employs TRBV11-2 and TRBJ1-1, with D maybe TRBD1 (5 bases). The CDR3 runs to 18 residues. The germline V gene encodes CDR1 SGHAT and CDR2 FQNNGV. Trimming pared 3 bases from V and 5 bases from J, leaving 25 bases between. The CDR3 loop reads CASSFMSGQGRVKTEAFF. In nucleotides, the CDR3 is TGTGCCAGCAGCTTCATGTCAGGGCAGGGCCGAGTTAAGACTGAAGCTTTCTTT.

This clonotype appeared many times. Sequence at one end of the junction differs from germline and may be a read error. The genes are TRBV11-2 and TRBJ2-7; D might be TRBD1 or TRBD2, each matching 5 bases. The CDR3 has 17 amino acids. Germline CDR1 reads SGHAT; CDR2 reads FQNNGV. CDR3 DNA: TGTGCCAGCAGCTTAGGTAGTGTGGGGGTATTCTCCTTCGAGCAGTACTTC. This sequence encodes CASSLGSVGVFSFEQYF.

The CDR3, as DNA: TGTGCCAGCAGCCCACCGATCCGGGGTTCCACCATATATTTT. Its translation: CASSPPIRGSTIYF. This chain connects TRBV28 to TRBJ1-3; no definite D call. The CDR3 is 14 amino acids. V lost 6 bases and J lost 9, with 18 bases in between. CDR1 is MDHEN, CDR2 SYDVKM, per germline. Based on the CDR3 plus reference TRBV28 and TRBJ1-3, the full variable domain is DVKVTQSSRYLVKRTGEKVFLECVQDMDHENMFWYRQDPGLGLRLIYFSYDVKMKEKGDIPEGYSVSREKKERFSLILESASTNQTSMYLCASSPPIRGSTIYFGEGSWLTVV.

This clonotype showed up many times. This rearrangement joins TRBV15 to TRBJ1-5, with TRBD1 matching over 9 bases. The J segment lost 5 bases and the V segment lost 7 bases, leaving 9 bases of the junction unmatched. Germline V gives CDR1 LNHNV, CDR2 YYDKDF (reference sequence). The CDR3 totals 15 residues. The CDR3 nucleotides read TGTGCCACCACTCCGGACAGGGGCCTTGATCAGCCCCAGCATTTT. It codes for CATTPDRGLDQPQHF.

Ten or more counts support this clonotype. This chain links TRBV27 with TRBJ2-7; 7 positions agree with TRBD2. The CDR3 runs to 13 residues. The V segment lost 4 bases and the J segment 3 bases; nucleotides outside the gene matches: 3. Germline assignment: CDR1 MNHEY and CDR2 SMNVEV (reference sequence). The CDR3 coding sequence is TGTGCCAGCAGTTATTCTAGCGGCTACGAGCAGTACTTC. It is translated as CASSYSSGYEQYF.

This clonotype was seen at least ten times. The V call is TRBV5-1, the J call TRBJ1-1; no clear D. Germline V gives CDR1 SGHRS, CDR2 YFSETQ. Trimming cost V 1 base and J 9 bases, with 10 bases left between them. This CDR3 contains 12 residues. CDR3 sequence (DNA): TGCGCCAGCAGCTTGACGGAGCAGAAAGCTTTCTTT. This encodes CASSLTEQKAFF.

Within the sample, this clonotype is medium-sized (0.01 to 0.1%). The V and J genes are TRBV7-9 and TRBJ2-2, with D possibly TRBD2 on 5 matching bases. Trimming cost V 2 bases and J 4 bases, with 17 bases left between them. Germline assignment: CDR1 SEHNR and CDR2 FQNEAQ (reference sequence). This CDR3 comprises 17 residues. CDR3 region: CASSLLDLPALTGELFF. The CDR3, as DNA: TGTGCCAGCAGCTTACTGGACTTACCTGCCCTCACCGGGGAGCTGTTTTTT.

This clonotype was found a few times. The rearrangement uses TRBV7-9 and TRBJ2-7; D possibly corresponds to TRBD2 (5 bases). The germline V and J ends were trimmed by 1 base and 9 bases, with 10 bases remaining between them. The CDR3 is 12 amino acids. Germline V gene data show CDR1 as SEHNR and CDR2 as FQNEAQ (reference sequence). The CDR3: CASSLGSAGQYF. CDR3 DNA: TGTGCCAGCAGCTTAGGGTCCGCGGGGCAGTACTTC. The complete variable domain, with remaining parts taken from reference TRBV7-9 and TRBJ2-7, reads DTGVSQNPRHKITKRGQNVTFRCDPISEHNRLYWYRQTLGQGPEFLTYFQNEAQLEKSRLLSDRFSAERPKGSFSTLEIQRTEQGDSAMYLCASSLGSAGQYFGPGTRLTVT.

The V and J genes are TRBV9 and TRBJ1-1; D is undetermined. Per germline, CDR1 SGDLS and CDR2 YYNGEE. V lost 2 bases and J lost 3, with 8 bases in between. CDR3 length: 13 residues. CDR3 sequence (DNA): TGTGCCAGCAGCGTCGATGGGGACACTGAAGCTTTCTTT. Protein sequence: CASSVDGDTEAFF.

Details on this clonotype: This may come from a read error, since a much larger clone is one base off. CDR3 loop: CSAGLADNTDTQYF. The CDR3 coding sequence is TGCAGTGCTGGACTAGCGGACAACACAGATACGCAGTATTTT. The V and J genes are TRBV20-1 and TRBJ2-3; the match to TRBD2 covers 10 bases. Unmatched junction bases numbered 4, after V lost 5 bases and J lost 2 bases. This CDR3 region has 14 residues. CDR1 and CDR2 (germline): DFQATT, SNEGSKA (reference sequence).